This TCR beta chain emerged from a study of metastatic and nonmetastatic thyroid tumors. Germline V gene data show CDR1 as MDHEN and CDR2 as SYDVKM. V lost 5 bases, J lost 5 bases, and 13 bases lay in between. The CDR3 sequence is 14 residues long. TCRdb re-called clones via MiXCR from the PCR reads. The data show 60,000 or so clones, with less than 30% seen just once and 15% held by the top ten. Thyroid surgery was performed in patients who had received no treatment beforehand. The source material was blood. The sequence came from a female donor with papillary thyroid cancer or a benign thyroid nodule (not recorded which). Some clones in this sample may be carry-over from other donors' samples. The chain recombines TRBV28 with TRBJ1-5, with D unclear. CDR3 DNA: TGTGCCAGCAGTCCATACAGCGCCGATCAGCCCCAGCATTTT. Amino acid sequence: CASSPYSADQPQHF.